One and the same sample provided the 6 T cell receptor beta chains below, sequenced in a study of OX40 agonist ivuxolimab in advanced cancers. Profiling relied on immunoSEQ multiplex PCR, and the TCRdb table lists in-frame clones only, not all of them. The sample shows 77,000 or so clones, roughly 89% of them seen only once. The material was CD4+ or CD8+ T cells sorted from blood, obtained in a trial of the OX40 agonist ivuxolimab. Receptors were obtained from an adult with an advanced solid tumor such as melanoma, head and neck, liver or kidney cancer.

V gene TRBV7-6 combines with J gene TRBJ1-3; TRBD1 might be the D (6 bases). CDR3 length equals 15 residues. V lost 2 bases and J 7 bases, leaving 15 bases between the germline ends. Germline CDR1 SGHVS, CDR2 FNYEAQ. For the CDR3, the DNA is TGTGCCAGCAGCTTACTGGGCAGGGGAACGAACACCATATATTTT. Encoded protein: CASSLLGRGTNTIYF.

The chain carries TRBV9 and TRBJ1-2; a possible D gene is TRBD1 (5 bases). Trimming stripped 4 bases from V and 8 bases from J, with 21 bases between. The CDR3 length is 15 residues. Germline V gene data show CDR1 as SGDLS and CDR2 as YYNGEE. The CDR3 is CASSPQTVVGEGYTF. The CDR3 DNA reads TGTGCCAGCAGCCCTCAGACGGTGGTAGGGGAAGGCTACACCTTC.

The V gene is TRBV5-5, the J gene TRBJ2-7; TRBD1 or TRBD2 may be the D gene (6 bases each). Looked up from germline, CDR1 is SGHKS and CDR2 is YYEKEE (reference sequence). The germline V and J ends were trimmed by 2 bases and 3 bases, with 9 bases remaining between them. The CDR3 has 13 amino acids. The DNA of the CDR3 is TGTGCCAGCAGCTTAGGGGGGAACTACGAGCAGTACTTC. Translated, it gives CASSLGGNYEQYF. The entire variable domain, with the rest obtained from reference TRBV5-5 and TRBJ2-7, is as follows: DAGVTQSPTHLIKTRGQQVTLRCSPISGHKSVSWYQQVLGQGPQFIFQYYEKEERGRGNFPDRFSARQFPNYSSELNVNALLLGDSALYLCASSLGGNYEQYFGPGTRLTVT.

This chain joins TRBV11-3 and TRBJ2-1, with 11 bases fitting TRBD2. The CDR3 runs to 15 residues. The ends lost 4 bases at V and 4 bases at J; junction bases unmatched: 3. CDR1 SGHNT and CDR2 YENEEA come from the germline V gene. CDR3 bases: TGTGCCAGCAGCTCGGGACTAGCGGTATACAATGAGCAGTTCTTC. Its translation: CASSSGLAVYNEQFF.

The CDR3 DNA follows: TGCGCCAGCAGCTTGGGGCAAACAGGGACTGGAAACACCATATATTTT. It translates to CASSLGQTGTGNTIYF. The chain recombines TRBV5-1 with TRBJ1-3, with D possibly matching TRBD1 (6 bases). Per germline, CDR1 SGHRS and CDR2 YFSETQ. V dropped 0 bases and J dropped 2 bases, with 12 bases sitting between them. The CDR3 sequence is 16 residues long. Filled out from reference TRBV5-1 and TRBJ1-3, the complete variable domain reads KAGVTQTPRYLIKTRGQQVTLSCSPISGHRSVSWYQQTPGQGLQFLFEYFSETQRNKGNFPGRFSGRQFSNSRSEMNVSTLELGDSALYLCASSLGQTGTGNTIYFGEGSWLTVV.

V usage is TRBV7-2 and J usage is TRBJ2-7, with 8 bases fitting TRBD2. Germline-derived CDR1 and CDR2 are SGHTA and FQGNSA. V shed 4 bases, J shed 5 bases, and the junction held 7 bases outside the gene matches. The CDR3 is made up of 14 amino acids. The CDR3, as DNA: TGTGCCAGCAGCTCCCGAGCGGGAGCTAACGAGCAGTACTTC. Its translation: CASSSRAGANEQYF.